The 2 T cell receptor beta chains presented below share a single source sample, sequenced in a study of blood T cells in healthy people across ages. Primers used in a second PCR of about 6 to 11 cycles were a sample-barcoded 5' primer and a J-beta primer mix. TCRdb redid the calling of the 5' RACE reads with MiXCR, one entry per CDR3 protein. The sample contains around 1.5 million distinct CDR3 sequences, roughly 64% of which appear only once. The sequencing input was blood. All receptors come from a man aged 18 to 30 in good health.

This clonotype was detected a few times. The chain combines TRBV29-1 with TRBJ2-1; D is perhaps TRBD1 or TRBD2 (5 bases each). Germline assignment: CDR1 SQVTM and CDR2 ANQGSEA. Between the trimmed V and J ends, which lost 4 bases and 3 bases, there was a span of 19 bases. The CDR3 has 16 amino acids. The CDR3 region has the DNA TGCAGCGTTGGCCGGGGCACCGGCAGAGACTACAATGAGCAGTTCTTC. Protein product: CSVGRGTGRDYNEQFF.

This chain uses TRBV29-1 with TRBJ2-4; maybe TRBD2 (6 bases). Trimming took off 7 bases at V and 6 bases at J, with 13 bases between the two ends. The V gene's germline CDR1 is SQVTM and CDR2 ANQGSEA. This CDR3 is built from 12 residues. As DNA, the CDR3 is TGCAGCGCAGCGGGTTTAGGAAACATTCAGTACTTC. This sequence encodes CSAAGLGNIQYF.